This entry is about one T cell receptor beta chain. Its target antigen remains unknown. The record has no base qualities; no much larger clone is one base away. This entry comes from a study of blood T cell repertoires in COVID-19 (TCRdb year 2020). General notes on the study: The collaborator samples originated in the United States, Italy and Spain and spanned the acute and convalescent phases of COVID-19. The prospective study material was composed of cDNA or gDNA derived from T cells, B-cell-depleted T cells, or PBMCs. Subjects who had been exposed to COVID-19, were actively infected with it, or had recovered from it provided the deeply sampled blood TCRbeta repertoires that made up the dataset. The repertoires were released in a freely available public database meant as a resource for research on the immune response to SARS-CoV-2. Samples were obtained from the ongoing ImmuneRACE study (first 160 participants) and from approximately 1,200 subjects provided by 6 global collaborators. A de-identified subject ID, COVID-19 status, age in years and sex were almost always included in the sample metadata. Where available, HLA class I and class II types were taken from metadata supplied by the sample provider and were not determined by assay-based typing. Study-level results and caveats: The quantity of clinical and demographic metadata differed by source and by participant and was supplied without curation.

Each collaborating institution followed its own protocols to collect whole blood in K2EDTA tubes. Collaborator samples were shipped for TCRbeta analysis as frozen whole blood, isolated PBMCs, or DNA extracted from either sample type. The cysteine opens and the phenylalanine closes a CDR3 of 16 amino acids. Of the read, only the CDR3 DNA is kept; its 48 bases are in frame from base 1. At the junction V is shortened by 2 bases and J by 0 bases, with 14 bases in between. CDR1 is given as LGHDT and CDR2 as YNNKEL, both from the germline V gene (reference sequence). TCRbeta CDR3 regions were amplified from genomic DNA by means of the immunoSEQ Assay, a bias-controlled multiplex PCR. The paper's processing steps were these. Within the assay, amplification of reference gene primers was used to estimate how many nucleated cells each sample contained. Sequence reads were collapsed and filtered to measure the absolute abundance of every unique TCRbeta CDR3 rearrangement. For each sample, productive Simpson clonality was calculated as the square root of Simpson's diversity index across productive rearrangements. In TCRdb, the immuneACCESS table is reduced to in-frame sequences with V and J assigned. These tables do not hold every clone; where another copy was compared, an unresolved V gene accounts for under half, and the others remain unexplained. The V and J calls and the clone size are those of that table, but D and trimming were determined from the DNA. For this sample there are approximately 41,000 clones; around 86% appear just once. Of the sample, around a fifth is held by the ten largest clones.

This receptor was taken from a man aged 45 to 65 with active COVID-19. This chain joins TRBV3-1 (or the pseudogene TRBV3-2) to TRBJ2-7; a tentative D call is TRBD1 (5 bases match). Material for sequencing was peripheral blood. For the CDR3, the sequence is CASSQPFDDSSYEQYF. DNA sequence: TGTGCCAGCAGCCAACCCTTCGATGACAGCTCCTACGAGCAGTACTTC.